The subject of this entry is one T cell receptor beta chain. This entry is derived from a study of T cell changes during pregnancy in multiple sclerosis. CDR3 length: 16 residues. Unmatched junction bases numbered 10, after V lost 5 bases and J lost 5 bases. Germline CDR1 MNHEY, CDR2 SMNVEV (reference sequence). Method: immunoSEQ multiplex PCR; TCRdb's copy keeps in-frame clones and lacks some. The sample holds tens of thousands of clones, about 90% seen once. The chain carries TRBV27 and TRBJ2-1; TRBD1 agrees at 9 bases. The TCR originated in a female donor in good health, enrolled as a control in a pregnancy study. The sequencing here drew on peripheral blood, taken in the third trimester of pregnancy. The CDR3 here is CASSAHRDRANNEQFF. CDR3 DNA: TGTGCCAGCAGTGCCCACCGGGACAGGGCCAACAATGAGCAGTTCTTC.